Included here is one T cell receptor beta chain sequence, with context. Only in-frame clones appear in the TCRdb table, and some are missing; sequencing was by immunoSEQ multiplex PCR. The sample has approximately 34,000 clones; roughly 78% are singletons. CDR3 length equals 15 residues. Trimming took off 1 base at V and 1 base at J, with 8 bases between the two ends. Germline CDR1 reads MGHDK; CDR2 reads SYGVNS. These data originate in a study of blood T cell repertoires in COVID-19. The gene calls are TRBV25-1 and TRBJ2-1; TRBD2 is a possible D gene (6 bases). This receptor was taken from a woman in her seventies with acute or convalescent COVID-19. The sample consisted of peripheral blood. CDR3 in DNA: TGTGCCAGCAGTGAATTCGGGGGATCCTACAATGAGCAGTTCTTC. Protein sequence: CASSEFGGSYNEQFF.